The 8 T cell receptor beta chains presented below share a single source sample, sequenced in a study of T cell responses to AZD1222 COVID-19 vaccine. Measured with immunoSEQ multiplex PCR; TCRdb has only the in-frame clones, and not every one. The sample carries about 88,000 clones, about nine tenths recorded once. Material: peripheral blood, obtained 28 days after the second AZD1222 dose. The receptors shown here come from an adult who received the AZD1222 COVID-19 vaccine.

The J gene is TRBJ2-7, the V gene TRBV19; maybe TRBD2 (7 bases). The CDR3 consists of 15 residues. V lost 2 bases and J lost 4, with 15 bases in between. Germline lookup yields CDR1 LNHDA and CDR2 SQIVND (reference sequence). The CDR3 region is CASSIKAGEGYEQYF. CDR3 nucleotide sequence: TGTGCCAGTAGTATAAAGGCAGGGGAGGGGTACGAGCAGTACTTC. The full variable domain, rest sourced from reference TRBV19 and TRBJ2-7, is DGGITQSPKYLFRKEGQNVTLSCEQNLNHDAMYWYRQDPGQGLRLIYYSQIVNDFQKGDIAEGYSVSREKKESFPLTVTSAQKNPTAFYLCASSIKAGEGYEQYFGPGTRLTVT.

The chain uses TRBV19 and TRBJ2-3, with D possibly being TRBD2 (6 bases). The germline V gene has CDR1 LNHDA and CDR2 SQIVND (reference sequence). V was clipped by 2 bases and J by 6 bases, with 12 bases between them. The CDR3 runs to 14 residues. The CDR3 spells CASSITGVLDTQYF. Written as DNA, the CDR3 is TGTGCCAGTAGTATAACGGGGGTTCTTGATACGCAGTATTTT. Together with reference TRBV19 and TRBJ2-3, the CDR3 gives the full variable domain: DGGITQSPKYLFRKEGQNVTLSCEQNLNHDAMYWYRQDPGQGLRLIYYSQIVNDFQKGDIAEGYSVSREKKESFPLTVTSAQKNPTAFYLCASSITGVLDTQYFGPGTRLTVL.

The chain is built from TRBV5-5 and TRBJ2-7; TRBD1 matches at 9 bases. The CDR3 is made up of 14 amino acids. V shed 4 bases, J shed 7 bases, and the junction held 9 bases outside the gene matches. Germline lookup yields CDR1 SGHKS and CDR2 YYEKEE (reference sequence). This CDR3 is CASSGGQGWREQYF. CDR3 coding DNA: TGTGCCAGCAGCGGAGGACAGGGGTGGCGAGAGCAGTACTTC.

The rearrangement links TRBV19 to TRBJ1-2; TRBD1 matches 7 bases. The CDR3 length is 16 residues. CDR1 is LNHDA, CDR2 SQIVND, per germline (reference sequence). The junction had 15 bases not matched to a gene; V was cut back by 5 bases and J by 6 bases. As DNA, the CDR3 is TGTGCCAGTAGTTTCCAATCGATCGGGACAGCGAATGGCTACACCTTC. Translating it yields CASSFQSIGTANGYTF.

The V gene is TRBV2, the J gene TRBJ1-4; the D is unclear. Looked up from germline, CDR1 is SNHLY and CDR2 is FYNNEI. V lost 6 bases and J lost 4, with 18 bases in between. The CDR3 consists of 16 residues. Here the CDR3 reads CASSARPRVLNEKLFF. In DNA form, the CDR3 reads TGTGCCAGCAGCGCCCGCCCCCGGGTCCTTAATGAAAAACTGTTTTTT.

The chain joins TRBV6-6 to TRBJ1-4; 9 nucleotides agree with TRBD1. The CDR3 is 15 amino acids. V dropped 5 bases and J dropped 5; count of bases not matched to a gene: 6. Germline values: CDR1 MNHNY, CDR2 SVGAGI (reference sequence). DNA for the CDR3: TGTGCCAGCAGTCACAGGGGGCGTAACAATGAAAAACTGTTTTTT. The encoded protein is CASSHRGRNNEKLFF.

This chain links TRBV9 with TRBJ1-2; D perhaps matches TRBD1 (5 bases). The CDR3 length is 14 residues. V lost 3 bases to trimming and J lost 4 bases, with 13 bases between them. The germline V gene encodes CDR1 SGDLS and CDR2 YYNGEE. This chain's CDR3 is CASSAAGQSYGYTF. The CDR3 nucleotides are TGTGCCAGCAGCGCGGCGGGGCAGTCCTATGGCTACACCTTC. Together with reference TRBV9 and TRBJ1-2, the CDR3 gives the full variable domain: DSGVTQTPKHLITATGQRVTLRCSPRSGDLSVYWYQQSLDQGLQFLIQYYNGEERAKGNILERFSAQQFPDLHSELNLSSLELGDSALYFCASSAAGQSYGYTFGSGTRLTVV.

The V call is TRBV14, the J call TRBJ1-2; D unclear. V lost 0 bases and J 6 bases, leaving 17 bases between the germline ends. The CDR3 is 16 residues long. Germline loops: CDR1 SGHDN, CDR2 FVKESK. CDR3 residues: CASSQDTLLLEDGYTF. The CDR3 nucleotides read TGTGCCAGCAGCCAAGATACTTTGCTCTTAGAGGATGGCTACACCTTC.